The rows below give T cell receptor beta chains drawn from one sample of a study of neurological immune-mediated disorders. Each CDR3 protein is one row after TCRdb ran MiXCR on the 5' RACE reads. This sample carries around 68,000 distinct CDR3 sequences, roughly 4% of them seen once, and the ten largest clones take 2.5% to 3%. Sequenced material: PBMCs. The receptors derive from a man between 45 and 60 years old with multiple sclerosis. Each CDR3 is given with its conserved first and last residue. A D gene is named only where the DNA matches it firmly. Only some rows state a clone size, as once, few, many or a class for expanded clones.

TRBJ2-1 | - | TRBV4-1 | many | CASSRRGPVNNEQFF | TGCGCCAGCAGCCGCCGGGGACCCGTGAACAATGAGCAGTTCTTC
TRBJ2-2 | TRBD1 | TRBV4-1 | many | CASTPAGRGKPGELFF | TGCGCCAGCACCCCCGCGGGCAGGGGGAAACCCGGGGAGCTGTTTTTT
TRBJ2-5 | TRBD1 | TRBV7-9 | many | CASSRTGGARETQYF | TGTGCCAGCAGCCGAACAGGGGGAGCTCGGGAGACCCAGTACTTC
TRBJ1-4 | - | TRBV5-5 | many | CASSLEGSDEKLFF | TGTGCCAGCAGCTTGGAGGGATCCGATGAAAAACTGTTTTTT
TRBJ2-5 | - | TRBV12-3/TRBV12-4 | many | CASSLGQGQETQYF | TGTGCCAGCAGTTTAGGCCAGGGCCAAGAGACCCAGTACTTC
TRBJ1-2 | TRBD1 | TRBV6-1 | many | CASRPDRAPNYGYTF | TGTGCCAGCAGACCTGACAGGGCGCCTAACTATGGCTACACCTTC
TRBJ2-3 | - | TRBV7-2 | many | CASSLSLALDTQYF | TGTGCCAGCAGCTTAAGTCTAGCGTTAGATACGCAGTATTTT
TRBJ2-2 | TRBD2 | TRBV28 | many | CASSSPGLAGTGELFF | TGTGCCAGCAGCTCTCCGGGACTAGCGGGCACCGGGGAGCTGTTTTTT
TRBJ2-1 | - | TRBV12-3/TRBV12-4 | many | CASAPGRTAKQFF | TGTGCCAGCGCACCGGGACGGACGGCTAAGCAGTTCTTC
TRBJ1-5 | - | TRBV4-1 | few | CASSHGDYSNQPQNF | TGCGCCAGCAGCCATGGCGATTATAGCAATCAGCCCCAGAATTTT
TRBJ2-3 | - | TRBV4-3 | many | CASSPGYGGLADTQYF | TGCGCCAGCAGCCCGGGGTACGGGGGCCTTGCAGATACGCAGTATTTT
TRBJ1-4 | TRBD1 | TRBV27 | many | CASSPAGGFGKLFF | TGTGCCAGCAGCCCGGCAGGGGGGTTTGGAAAACTGTTTTTT
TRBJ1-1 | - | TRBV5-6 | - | CASSLGKNTEAFF | TGTGCCAGCAGCTTGGGAAAGAACACTGAAGCTTTCTTT
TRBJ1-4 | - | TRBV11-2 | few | CASSFSGTNEKLFF | TGTGCCAGCAGCTTTTCCGGGACTAATGAAAAACTGTTTTTT
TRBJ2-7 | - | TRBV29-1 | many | CSVGPWGYEQYF | TGCAGCGTTGGGCCCTGGGGTTACGAGCAGTACTTC
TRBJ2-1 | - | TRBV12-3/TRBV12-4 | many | CASSFQGYNNEQFF | TGTGCCAGCAGTTTTCAGGGGTACAACAATGAGCAGTTCTTC